This TCR beta chain was observed in a study of blood T cell repertoires in COVID-19. About the study: PBMCs, B-cell-depleted T cells, or T cells were the source of the cDNA or gDNA that made up the material.

Germline loops: CDR1 SGHRS, CDR2 YFSETQ. CDR3 length: 15 residues. V lost 4 bases to trimming and J lost 9 bases; unmatched junction nucleotides: 9. Original methodology: By means of reference gene primer amplification, nucleated cell counts were estimated. The repertoire was sequenced with immunoSEQ multiplex PCR; TCRdb's copy has only in-frame clones and lacks some. V, J and clone size are taken as reported in that table, and D and trimming were inferred from the DNA itself. The repertoire consists of 27,000 or so clones, with around nine tenths occurring once and the leading ten covering about 16%.

The receptor was isolated from a human donor with active COVID-19. The donor label of this sample is uncertain. The V and J genes are TRBV5-1 and TRBJ2-1; 11 bases line up with TRBD2. Sequenced sample: peripheral blood. The CDR3 DNA follows: TGCGCCAGCAGCCTATTAGCGGGGGGGCAAGGTGAGCAGTTCTTC. Translating it yields CASSLLAGGQGEQFF.